This TCR beta chain was captured in a study of Tregs in tolerant kidney transplant recipients. The table came from immunoSEQ multiplex PCR; TCRdb's copy has only in-frame clones and leaves some out. This table holds 60,000 to 70,000 clones, roughly 89% found once. Germline CDR1 reads MNHEY; CDR2 reads SVGAGI. The CDR3 totals 14 residues. V was pared by 8 bases and J by 4 bases, with 7 bases of the junction left unmatched. This chain connects TRBV6-5 to TRBJ2-1; 8 bases agree with TRBD1. The material was CD8+ T cells from blood, obtained before the transplant. The source is a human donor who received a combined kidney and bone marrow transplant. CDR3 protein: CASSGQGQYNEQFF. CDR3 nucleotide sequence: TGTGCCAGCTCTGGACAGGGCCAGTACAATGAGCAGTTCTTC.